This record covers a single TCR beta chain. Its antigen is undetermined. The method was immunoSEQ multiplex PCR; TCRdb's version includes in-frame clones alone and lacks a portion of them. Of roughly 25,000 clones listed, about 90% are singletons. The length of the CDR3 is 13 residues. Germline loops: CDR1 MDHEN, CDR2 SYDVKM. V dropped 8 bases and J dropped 6 bases, with 13 bases sitting between them. The record originates from a study of tissue T cells after allogeneic stem cell transplantation. Turning to the study itself: This research-autopsy study prospectively enrolled adult allogeneic hematopoietic cell transplant recipients with steroid-refractory graft-versus-host disease. Of the grafts for graft-versus-host disease patients, four were unmodified and three CD34-selected. Broader study findings: In patients and mice, blood and spleen missed much of tissue repertoire.

Source: blood, taken before transplantation. The source of this sequence is a male donor aged 60 or over who later had graft-versus-host disease after an allogeneic stem cell transplant. The chain links TRBV28 to TRBJ2-2, with D perhaps matching TRBD1 (6 bases). The CDR3 nucleotides are TGTGCCAGCCCGGACAGCTTATCCGGGGAGCTGTTTTTT. Translating it yields CASPDSLSGELFF.